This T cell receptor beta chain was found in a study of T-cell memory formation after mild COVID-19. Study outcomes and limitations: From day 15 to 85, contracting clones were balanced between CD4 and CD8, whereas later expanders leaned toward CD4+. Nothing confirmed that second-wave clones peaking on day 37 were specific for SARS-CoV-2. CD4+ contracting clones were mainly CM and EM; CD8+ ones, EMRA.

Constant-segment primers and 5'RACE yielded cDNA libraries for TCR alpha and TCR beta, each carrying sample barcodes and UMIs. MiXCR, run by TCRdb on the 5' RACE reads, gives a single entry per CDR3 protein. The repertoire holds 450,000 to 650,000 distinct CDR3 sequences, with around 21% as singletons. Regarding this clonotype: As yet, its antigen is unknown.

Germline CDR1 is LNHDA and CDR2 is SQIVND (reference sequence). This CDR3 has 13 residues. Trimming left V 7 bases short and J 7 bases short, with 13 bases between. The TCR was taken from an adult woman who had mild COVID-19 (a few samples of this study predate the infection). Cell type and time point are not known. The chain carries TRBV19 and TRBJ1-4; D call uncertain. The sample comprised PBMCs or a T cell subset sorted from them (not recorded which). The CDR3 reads CASTGSRGEKLFF. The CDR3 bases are TGTGCCAGTACTGGTAGTCGGGGTGAAAAACTGTTTTTT.